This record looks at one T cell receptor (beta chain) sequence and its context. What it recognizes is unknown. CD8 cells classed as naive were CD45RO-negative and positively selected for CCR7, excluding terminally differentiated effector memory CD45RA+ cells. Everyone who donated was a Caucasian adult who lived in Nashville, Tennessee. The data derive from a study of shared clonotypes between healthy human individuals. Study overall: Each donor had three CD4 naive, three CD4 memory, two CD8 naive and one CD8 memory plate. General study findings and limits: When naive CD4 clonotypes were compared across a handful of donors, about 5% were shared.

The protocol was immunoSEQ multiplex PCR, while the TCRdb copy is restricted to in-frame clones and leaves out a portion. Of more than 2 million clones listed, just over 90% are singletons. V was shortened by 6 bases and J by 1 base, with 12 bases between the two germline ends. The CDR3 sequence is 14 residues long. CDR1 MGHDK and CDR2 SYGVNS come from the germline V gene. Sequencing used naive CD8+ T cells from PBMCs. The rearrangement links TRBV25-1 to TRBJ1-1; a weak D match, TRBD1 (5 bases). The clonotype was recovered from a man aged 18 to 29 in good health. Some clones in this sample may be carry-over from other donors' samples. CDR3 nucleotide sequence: TGTGCCAGCAGGACCGGGACGGCGAACACTGAAGCTTTCTTT. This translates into CASRTGTANTEAFF.